This is a list of T cell receptor beta chains from one sample in a study of blood T cell repertoires in COVID-19. The data were produced by immunoSEQ multiplex PCR, yet TCRdb's version contains in-frame clones alone and is incomplete. The data contain 49,000 or so clones, around nine tenths of them singletons. Sequencing was carried out using peripheral blood. The source is a man aged 45-60 years with active COVID-19. The CDR3 runs from the conserved cysteine through the conserved F or W. The order of the fields is V gene, J gene, CDR3 protein.

TRBV10-2,TRBJ1-5,CASTKEGTGRNQPQHF
TRBV5-6,TRBJ1-2,CASSFTTGVYGYTF
TRBV6-6,TRBJ1-4,CASSKGYNEKLFF
TRBV4-1,TRBJ2-3,CASSQALAEYTQYF
TRBV2,TRBJ2-7,CASSVGQGYEQYF
TRBV18,TRBJ2-7,CASSPQVEQYF
TRBV3-1/TRBV3-2,TRBJ2-7,CASSPWQGSTYEQYF
TRBV3-1/TRBV3-2,TRBJ2-3,CASSQDAGLAGETQYF
TRBV15,TRBJ1-2,CATRRPLANYGYTF
TRBV19,TRBJ2-1,CASSSPGQKNEQFF
TRBV7-7,TRBJ2-5,CASSFYAGETQYF
TRBV10-2,TRBJ2-1,CATLTSGGINEQFF
TRBV15,TRBJ1-5,CATSRSSGLLYSNQPQHF
TRBV30,TRBJ1-5,CAWSPGSRDSQPQHF
TRBV18,TRBJ2-7,CASSPPGAVTYEQYF
TRBV7-9,TRBJ2-1,CASSYGGNEQFF
TRBV7-2,TRBJ2-7,CASSSLAGDGEQYF
TRBV19,TRBJ2-7,CASSPGGWSYEQYF
TRBV25-1,TRBJ1-1,CASSDALGGNTEAFF
TRBV12-3/TRBV12-4,TRBJ1-5,CASRPGNQPQHF
TRBV4-3,TRBJ1-1,CASNDNWSRNTEAFF
TRBV3-1/TRBV3-2,TRBJ2-1,CASSQDGASGRVEQFF
TRBV7-2,TRBJ2-7,CASSLGSGGYEQYF
TRBV7-9,TRBJ1-5,CASSLGAGGQPQHF
TRBV9,TRBJ2-7,CASGGQINYEQYF
TRBV7-9,TRBJ2-5,CASSRDRGRETQYF
TRBV6-5,TRBJ1-6,CASSYGTDNSPLHF
TRBV5-4,TRBJ2-3,CASSLIGLAGGWTDTQYF
TRBV6-6,TRBJ2-7,CASSLSGPPYEQYF
TRBV18,TRBJ2-2,CASSSSLVTGELFF
TRBV5-1,TRBJ2-4,CASSLAGEHKNIQYF
TRBV12-3/TRBV12-4,TRBJ1-2,CASTKTGVGGYTF
TRBV4-1,TRBJ1-6,CASRDPTGKNSPLHF
TRBV7-2,TRBJ1-2,CASSLSTGNYGYTF
TRBV6-5,TRBJ2-2,CASMVSRSHTGELFF
TRBV30,TRBJ2-7,CAWSADSYEQYF
TRBV27,TRBJ2-5,CATHKTGLGETQYF
TRBV19,TRBJ2-6,CATLAVRSGANVLTF
TRBV30,TRBJ2-6,CAWNGGPSSGANVLTF
TRBV11-2,TRBJ2-5,CASSLSSGGRETQYF
TRBV3-1/TRBV3-2,TRBJ2-2,CASSLGTSGRRAGELFF
TRBV12-3/TRBV12-4,TRBJ2-7,CASSFSLYEQYF
TRBV14,TRBJ1-3,CASSHLIGRGSGNTIYF
TRBV5-4,TRBJ2-1,CASSSELSPGQGKNEQFF
TRBV2,TRBJ1-5,CASKGQGFQPQHF
TRBV11-3,TRBJ2-3,CASSLGTGVTDTQYF